The T cell receptor (beta chain) under discussion was sequenced for a study of T cell changes during pregnancy in multiple sclerosis. Profiling relied on immunoSEQ multiplex PCR, and the TCRdb table lists in-frame clones only, not all of them. Here the sample spans about 40,000 clones, approximately 88% being singletons. This CDR3 comprises 20 residues. V lost 5 bases and J lost 5, with 33 bases in between. CDR1 and CDR2 (germline): MDHEN, SYDVKM. Material: peripheral blood, obtained in the first trimester of pregnancy. The chain couples TRBV28 to TRBJ1-1; D might be TRBD1 (6 bases). The clonotype was recovered from a female donor in good health, enrolled as a control in a pregnancy study. The CDR3 DNA reads TGTGCCAGCAGTGCCATTGTGGGGGATGTTCCGGGTATAGGGGGAACTGAAGCTTTCTTT. Amino acids: CASSAIVGDVPGIGGTEAFF.